This entry lists 27 T cell receptor beta chains sequenced from one sample in a study of blood T cell repertoires in COVID-19. The method was immunoSEQ multiplex PCR; TCRdb's version includes in-frame clones alone and lacks a portion of them. The table shows 200,000 to 250,000 clones, with about 85% occurring only once. Sequencing was carried out using PBMCs or T cells enriched from blood (not recorded which). The receptor source for this set is a woman aged 25 to 45 who had recovered from COVID-19.

The count of this clone is one. The J gene is TRBJ1-5, the V gene TRBV6-2 or TRBV6-3, with D perhaps matching TRBD1 (5 bases). V shed 2 bases and J shed 6 bases, with 11 bases lying between them. The CDR3 totals 14 residues. Germline V gives CDR1 MNHEY, CDR2 SVGEGT. Here the CDR3 reads CASSYLGVPQPQHF. CDR3 coding DNA: TGTGCCAGCAGTTACCTAGGGGTTCCTCAGCCCCAGCATTTT.

This rearrangement joins TRBV6-2 or TRBV6-3 to TRBJ1-1; D may be TRBD1 (6 bases). V dropped 5 bases and J dropped 6 bases, with 16 bases sitting between them. This CDR3 has 14 residues. Looked up from germline, CDR1 is MNHEY and CDR2 is SVGEGT. The CDR3 nucleotides read TGTGCCAGCAGTACCCGACAGGACGGGGCTGAAGCTTTCTTT. It is translated as CASSTRQDGAEAFF.

The J gene is TRBJ2-3, the V gene TRBV7-8; TRBD2 is a possible D gene (6 bases). Germline V gene lookup returns CDR1 SGHVS and CDR2 FQNEAQ. The CDR3 runs 17 residues. V lost 0 bases and J lost 2, with 15 bases in between. CDR3 in amino acids: CASSLAAGRRYTDTQYF. Here the CDR3 DNA reads TGTGCCAGCAGCTTAGCGGCAGGGAGGCGGTACACAGATACGCAGTATTTT.

V is TRBV13 and J is TRBJ2-7; TRBD2 matches 9 bases. This CDR3 region has 15 residues. Trimming at V came to 0 bases and at J to 4 bases, leaving 4 bases not matched to a gene. Germline lookup yields CDR1 PRHDT and CDR2 FYEKMQ (reference sequence). CDR3: CASSLGGTSHYEQYF. The CDR3 DNA follows: TGTGCCAGCAGCTTAGGCGGGACTAGCCATTACGAGCAGTACTTC.

V usage is TRBV11-2 and J usage is TRBJ1-2, with 8 bases matching TRBD1. With 4 bases clipped from V and 7 bases from J, the junction kept 11 bases outside the gene matches. From germline, CDR1 is SGHAT and CDR2 FQNNGV. There are 15 residues in the CDR3. The CDR3 region is CASSSGRRTGLGYTF. CDR3 DNA: TGTGCCAGCAGCTCTGGACGCCGGACAGGGCTTGGCTACACCTTC.

This chain connects TRBV5-6 to TRBJ1-2, with 8 nucleotides matching TRBD1. After removal of 0 bases from V and 8 bases from J, the junction contained 6 bases not matched to a gene. Germline CDR1 and CDR2: SGHDT and YYEEEE. The CDR3 spans 14 residues. Written as DNA, the CDR3 is TGTGCCAGCAGCTTGGTGACAGGGGCGGAGGGCTACACCTTC. This codes for CASSLVTGAEGYTF.

The genes are TRBV5-6 and TRBJ2-7; TRBD2 is a possible D gene (5 bases). Per germline, CDR1 SGHDT and CDR2 YYEEEE. Trimming stripped 4 bases from V and 0 bases from J, with 11 bases between. This CDR3 has 14 amino acids. In DNA, the CDR3 is TGTGCCAGCAGCCCACGACGGGACTCCTACGAGCAGTACTTC. Amino acids: CASSPRRDSYEQYF.

This clone was seen a single time. The CDR3 reads CSVAGGGTDTQYF. The CDR3 bases are TGCAGCGTTGCCGGGGGGGGCACAGATACGCAGTATTTT. This rearrangement joins TRBV29-1 to TRBJ2-3, with 8 positions matching TRBD2. Germline V gene sequence: CDR1 SQVTM, CDR2 ANQGSEA. Germline trimming cut 4 bases from V and 1 base from J; bases unmatched to any gene: 1. The CDR3 extends over 13 amino acids.

Remarks on this clone: A clone one base away is much larger, so this may be a read error. CDR3 coding DNA: TGCGCCAGCAGCTTGGAGGGACAGAACTATGGCTACACCTTC. Encoded protein: CASSLEGQNYGYTF. The genes are TRBV5-1 and TRBJ1-2; 7 nucleotides line up with TRBD1. The V gene end was trimmed by 0 bases and the J gene end by 2 bases; junction bases not matched to a gene: 1. The CDR3 contains 14 residues. Germline assignment: CDR1 SGHRS and CDR2 YFSETQ.

The rearrangement uses TRBV24-1 and TRBJ1-5; 8 nucleotides align to TRBD1. Unmatched junction bases numbered 14, after V lost 11 bases and J lost 0 bases. Germline-derived CDR1 and CDR2 are KGHDR and SFDVKD. The CDR3 length is 17 residues. For the CDR3, the DNA is TGTGCCATCTGGGAAGGGACAGGTGATCGTAGCAATCAGCCCCAGCATTTT. It is translated as CAIWEGTGDRSNQPQHF.

The CDR3 spells CASSLEGRGGSLLYEQYF. In nucleotides, the CDR3 is TGTGCCAGCAGCTTGGAGGGGCGGGGGGGCTCTCTACTCTACGAGCAGTACTTC. The chain links TRBV5-4 to TRBJ2-7; 9 bases map to TRBD2. This CDR3 region has 18 residues. With 0 bases clipped from V and 3 bases from J, the junction kept 13 bases outside the gene matches. Germline CDR1 is SGHNT and CDR2 is YYREEE (reference sequence).

This clone was counted a single time. The chain employs TRBV5-1 and TRBJ2-1, with TRBD2 identical over 13 bases. This CDR3 is built from 18 residues. The germline V gene encodes CDR1 SGHRS and CDR2 YFSETQ. J gave up 2 bases and V 0 bases, and 5 bases lay outside the gene matches. The CDR3 DNA sequence: TGCGCCAGCAGCTTGGGACTAGCGGGAGGAACTACCTACAATGAGCAGTTCTTC. Protein: CASSLGLAGGTTYNEQFF.

The chain links TRBV18 to TRBJ2-5; 8 bases are a match to TRBD1. The CDR3 is made up of 14 amino acids. After removal of 6 bases from V and 1 base from J, the junction contained 4 bases not matched to a gene. Germline lookup yields CDR1 KGHSH and CDR2 LQKENI. The CDR3 sequence: CASSQTGAQETQYF. The CDR3 nucleotides read TGTGCCAGCTCTCAGACAGGGGCCCAAGAGACCCAGTACTTC.

The CDR3 nucleotides are TGTGCCAGCAGCCTTAGCTCCTACAATGAGCAGTTCTTC. This translates into CASSLSSYNEQFF. The chain employs TRBV7-8 and TRBJ2-1; D is unclear. The germline gives CDR1 SGHVS, CDR2 FQNEAQ. This CDR3 region has 13 residues. Trimming stripped 5 bases from V and 0 bases from J, with 5 bases between.

This chain uses TRBV6-5 with TRBJ1-2; TRBD1 aligns across 9 bases. V lost 2 bases, J lost 4 bases, and 8 bases stayed unmatched. The CDR3 covers 16 residues. CDR1 is MNHEY, CDR2 SVGAGI, per germline. In nucleotides, the CDR3 is TGTGCCAGCAGTTACCTGAACAGGGGGCAAGGCTATGGCTACACCTTC. It specifies CASSYLNRGQGYGYTF.

The chain links TRBV4-1 to TRBJ2-5; possibly TRBD2 for D (7 bases). Germline CDR1 is MGHRA and CDR2 is YSYEKL. The CDR3 is made up of 13 amino acids. V was trimmed by 4 bases and J by 5 bases, leaving 11 bases between them. The CDR3 is CASSRGGRETQYF. CDR3 nucleotides: TGCGCCAGCAGCCGGGGGGGCCGGGAGACCCAGTACTTC.

The V gene is TRBV5-6, the J gene TRBJ1-1; D possibly corresponds to TRBD1 (5 bases). Per the germline V gene, CDR1 is SGHDT and CDR2 is YYEEEE. V gave up 2 bases and J gave up 3 bases, with 14 bases separating them. The CDR3 consists of 15 residues. CDR3 residues: CASSLIGARDTEAFF. DNA for the CDR3: TGTGCCAGCAGCTTAATAGGGGCAAGGGACACTGAAGCTTTCTTT.

The rearrangement joins TRBV6-5 to TRBJ2-1; 10 bases map to TRBD2. V shed 6 bases and J 5 bases; nucleotides not matched to a gene: 7. Germline V lookup: CDR1 MNHEY, CDR2 SVGAGI. The CDR3 spans 15 residues. The CDR3 DNA reads as TGTGCCAGCAGCTATCTAGCGGGGGTGGACAATGAGCAGTTCTTC. Encoded protein: CASSYLAGVDNEQFF.

V gene TRBV15 combines with J gene TRBJ1-1, with D possibly being TRBD1 (5 bases). Trimming took 1 base from V and 4 from J, leaving 10 bases between them. This CDR3 spans 14 amino acids. The germline gives CDR1 LNHNV, CDR2 YYDKDF (reference sequence). The CDR3 DNA reads TGTGCCACCAGCAGAGGGGGCCGACCCACTGAAGCTTTCTTT. Protein: CATSRGGRPTEAFF.

The chain links TRBV29-1 to TRBJ2-1; 9 positions match TRBD2. The ends lost 4 bases at V and 3 bases at J; junction bases unmatched: 4. This CDR3 spans 14 amino acids. Germline CDR1 reads SQVTM; CDR2 reads ANQGSEA. The CDR3 spells CSVGVSGGYNEQFF. The CDR3 nucleotides are TGCAGCGTTGGGGTTAGCGGGGGCTACAATGAGCAGTTCTTC.

V and J are TRBV18 and TRBJ2-3; D remains unclear. CDR1 is KGHSH and CDR2 is LQKENI in the germline V gene. V was cut by 0 bases and J by 3 bases, with 4 bases left in between. The CDR3 loop spans 13 amino acids. The CDR3: CASSPPSTDTQYF. The CDR3, as DNA: TGTGCCAGCTCACCACCTTCAACAGATACGCAGTATTTT. The full variable domain, in which reference TRBV18 and TRBJ2-3 provide the parts outside the CDR3, is NAGVMQNPRHLVRRRGQEARLRCSPMKGHSHVYWYRQLPEEGLKFMVYLQKENIIDESGMPKERFSAEFPKEGPSILRIQQVVRGDSAAYFCASSPPSTDTQYFGPGTRLTVL.

The J gene is TRBJ1-5, the V gene TRBV7-9, with TRBD1 matching over 8 bases. The trim removed 4 bases at V and 2 bases at J, leaving 7 bases unmatched. CDR3 length: 16 residues. Germline V lookup: CDR1 SEHNR, CDR2 FQNEAQ (reference sequence). The CDR3 sequence is CASSSPDRGGNQPQHF. In nucleotides, the CDR3 is TGTGCCAGCAGCTCACCAGACAGGGGAGGCAATCAGCCCCAGCATTTT. Full variable domain (outside the CDR3, taken from reference TRBV7-9 and TRBJ1-5): DTGVSQNPRHKITKRGQNVTFRCDPISEHNRLYWYRQTLGQGPEFLTYFQNEAQLEKSRLLSDRFSAERPKGSFSTLEIQRTEQGDSAMYLCASSSPDRGGNQPQHFGDGTRLSIL.

This sequence joins TRBV5-4 and TRBJ2-3, with TRBD2 identical over 16 bases. V shed 4 bases and J 1 base; nucleotides not matched to a gene: 6. The CDR3 has 18 amino acids. CDR1 is SGHNT, CDR2 YYREEE, per germline (reference sequence). The CDR3 protein is CASSIGTSGGARTDTQYF. The DNA for the CDR3 is TGTGCCAGCAGCATCGGGACTAGCGGGGGGGCCCGCACAGATACGCAGTATTTT.

This clone was seen a few times. The rearrangement links TRBV11-2 to TRBJ1-6, with 9 bases matching TRBD1. Germline V gives CDR1 SGHAT, CDR2 FQNNGV. The junction had 6 bases not matched to a gene; V was cut back by 2 bases and J by 10 bases. The CDR3 length is 15 residues. The CDR3 loop is CASSLRRTGVSPLHF. The CDR3 coding sequence is TGTGCCAGCAGCTTACGCAGGACAGGGGTCTCACCCCTCCACTTT.

The chain links TRBV5-4 to TRBJ2-5, with 9 bases aligning to TRBD1. The CDR3 has 14 residues. CDR1 and CDR2 from the germline V gene are SGHNT and YYREEE (reference sequence). The V and J ends lost 2 bases and 3 bases, in that order; junction bases with no gene match: 2. This CDR3 is CASSLQGAKETQYF. DNA for the CDR3: TGTGCCAGCAGCTTACAGGGGGCTAAAGAGACCCAGTACTTC.

The V call is TRBV7-3, the J call TRBJ2-5; D is uncertain. CDR3 length equals 12 residues. V lost 5 bases and J lost 1, with 5 bases in between. Germline lookup yields CDR1 SGHTA and CDR2 FQGTGA. CDR3 sequence (DNA): TGTGCCAGCAGCCCCTCCCAAGAGACCCAGTACTTC. This gives the protein CASSPSQETQYF.

CDR3 sequence: CASTTGGSGNTIYF. CDR3 in DNA: TGTGCCAGTACCACAGGGGGCTCTGGAAACACCATATATTTT. This chain connects TRBV28 to TRBJ1-3, with 8 bases lining up with TRBD1. J was trimmed by 0 bases and V by 9 bases; bases with no gene match: 4. Germline V gene data show CDR1 as MDHEN and CDR2 as SYDVKM. This CDR3 region has 14 residues.